This T cell receptor beta chain appears in the sequencing data of a study of T cell repertoires in cytomegalovirus infection (dated by TCRdb to the late 2010s). Study-wide context: Donor HLA type was relevant to the analysis, because carriage of CMV infection together with the matching HLA type was indicated by public TCR beta signatures. The paper as a whole reports these results and caveats: In the ex vivo response, HLA-C-restricted CMV-specific TCR beta clonotypes were dominant, and in two of eight donors the single most frequent clonotype came from this HLA-C-restricted group. In both this cohort and an independent approximately 350-donor cohort, the cumulative frequency of public TCR beta family members distinguished carriers of CMV infection plus the relevant HLA type.

This clonotype has more than one count but fewer than ten. Its antigen is not yet known. No per-base quality is available; no much larger clone lies one base away. V is cut by 5 bases and J by 7 bases, and the space between the germline ends is 11 bases. The germline V gene gives CDR1 as SQVTM and CDR2 as ANQGSEA. Spanning cysteine to phenylalanine, the CDR3 consists of 11 amino acids. The read is trimmed to its CDR3 DNA, 33 bases read in frame from base 1. The reads were generated on an Illumina HiSeq 1500. TCRdb took the public reads, trimmed them with fastp at Q25, ran MiXCR for clone calling and kept in-frame beta chains. All rows with the same CDR3 protein become a single entry with the most common DNA and genes. Across this sample there are some 180,000 distinct CDR3 sequences, with about a sixth seen only once. The ten largest clonotypes hold roughly a quarter of the sample.

The chain employs TRBV29-1 and TRBJ1-2; no D gene call is confident. The origin of this receptor is a human donor in good health (CMV status not recorded). Some clones in this sample may be carry-over from other donors' samples. The sample comprised CD8+ T cells from PBMCs. The CDR3 corresponds to CSVPSRAGYTF. The DNA is TGCAGCGTTCCCTCCCGGGCTGGCTACACCTTC.